These 7 T cell receptor beta chains share one sample of origin, sequenced in a study of T cells in Graves' hyperthyroidism and ophthalmopathy. Amplified TCR beta CDR3 regions derived from RNA transcripts. The HTBI set primed first-round TCR CDR3 RT-PCR. Each CDR3 protein is one row after TCRdb ran MiXCR on the multiplex PCR reads. The sample contains 380,000 or so distinct CDR3 sequences, approximately 15% of which appear only once. Source material: blood. Receptors were obtained from a young woman with Graves' hyperthyroidism.

This clonotype occurred a few times. The J gene is TRBJ2-5, the V gene TRBV25-1; no definite D call. The V gene lost 1 base and the J gene lost 1 base, with 10 bases spanning the gap. Germline CDR1 MGHDK, CDR2 SYGVNS. CDR3 length: 15 amino acids. The CDR3 DNA reads TGTGCCAGCAGTGAATCGGTGGCGGCCCAAGAGACCCAGTACTTC. Translation: CASSESVAAQETQYF.

This clonotype showed up just a few times. The V call is TRBV28, the J call TRBJ1-5; 7 bases are shared with TRBD1. Germline lookup yields CDR1 MDHEN and CDR2 SYDVKM. J was trimmed by 1 base and V by 2 bases; bases with no gene match: 2. CDR3 length: 15 amino acids. The CDR3, as DNA: TGTGCCAGCAGTTTAGGGACAGCCAGCAATCAGCCCCAGCATTTT. Amino acids: CASSLGTASNQPQHF.

There are many counts of this clonotype. The chain joins TRBV14 to TRBJ2-2; TRBD2 is a possible D gene (5 bases). Between the trimmed V and J ends, which lost 0 bases and 6 bases, there was a span of 20 bases. The CDR3 sequence is 18 residues long. Germline V gene sequence: CDR1 SGHDN, CDR2 FVKESK. The CDR3 sequence: CASSQDPRKGDRAGELFF. CDR3 nucleotides: TGTGCCAGCAGCCAAGATCCGCGGAAGGGAGACCGTGCCGGGGAGCTGTTTTTT.

This clonotype was recorded a few times. This chain uses TRBV11-1 with TRBJ2-1, with 7 bases fitting TRBD2. The length of the CDR3 is 16 residues. Germline CDR1 is SGHAT and CDR2 is FQDESV (reference sequence). V lost 7 bases and J lost 6; bases outside the gene matches: 15. In DNA form, the CDR3 reads TGTGCCAGCACCCGAGACGGGAGGTTTAATGGCAATGAGCAGTTCTTC. It translates to CASTRDGRFNGNEQFF. Variable domain in full (rest from reference TRBV11-1 and TRBJ2-1): EAEVAQSPRYKITEKSQAVAFWCDPISGHATLYWYRQILGQGPELLVQFQDESVVDDSQLPKDRFSAERLKGVDSTLKIQPAELGDSAMYLCASTRDGRFNGNEQFFGPGTRLTVL.

Many counts were recorded for this clonotype. This chain joins TRBV28 and TRBJ1-1, with D possibly TRBD1 on 5 matching bases. This CDR3 spans 12 amino acids. Per the germline V gene, CDR1 is MDHEN and CDR2 is SYDVKM. Trimming cost V 5 bases and J 3 bases, with 7 bases left between them. In DNA, the CDR3 is TGTGCCAGCAGTGGGGGGTACACTGAAGCTTTCTTT. Translation: CASSGGYTEAFF.

This clonotype was observed many times. The chain carries TRBV10-3 and TRBJ2-1; 7 positions agree with TRBD2. After removal of 5 bases from V and 5 bases from J, the junction contained 9 bases not matched to a gene. Germline CDR1 is ENHRY and CDR2 is SYGVKD. The CDR3 runs to 15 residues. CDR3 region: CAISNGQRDHNEQFF. The CDR3 DNA follows: TGTGCCATCAGTAACGGCCAGCGGGACCACAATGAGCAGTTCTTC.

The CDR3 DNA reads TGCAGTGCTAGTGGCCTAGCGGGACCTGGGCATGAGCAGTTCTTC. It codes for CSASGLAGPGHEQFF. This rearrangement joins TRBV20-1 to TRBJ2-1, with 9 bases matching TRBD2. The ends lost 3 bases at V and 8 bases at J; junction bases unmatched: 11. CDR3 length equals 15 residues. CDR1 is DFQATT, CDR2 SNEGSKA, per germline (reference sequence).